This is a list of T cell receptor beta chains from one sample in a study of T cell responses to AZD1222 COVID-19 vaccine. The data were produced by immunoSEQ multiplex PCR, yet TCRdb's version contains in-frame clones alone and is incomplete. The sample includes 130,000 or so clones, under 95% of them seen just once. Specimen: peripheral blood, collected on day 0 of AZD1222 vaccination. The receptors were sampled from an adult in good health. The CDR3 runs from the conserved cysteine through the conserved F or W. Each record gives: V gene, clone size, D gene, J gene, CDR3 DNA, CDR3 protein. A D gene is named only where the DNA matches it firmly. Part of the rows lack a size; the others show once, few, many or a class for expanded clones.

>TRBV6-5|once|NA|TRBJ1-1
TGTGCCAGCAGTCGGACTGTGAACACTGAAGCTTTCTTT
CASSRTVNTEAFF
>TRBV10-3|NA|TRBD2|TRBJ2-1
TGTGCCATCACCTCGGGACTAGCGGGGTCCTACAATGAGCAGTTCTTC
CAITSGLAGSYNEQFF
>TRBV10-3|NA|TRBD2|TRBJ2-3
TGTGCCATCAGCAAGGGCGCGGGGGGGCCTCCCCGGGAAGCCCTTACTTCAGATACGCAGTATTTT
CAISKGAGGPPREALTSDTQYF
>TRBV3-1/TRBV3-2|NA|NA|TRBJ2-5
TGTGCCAGCAGCCAAGTCGACGAACGTCCTGAGGTGCCCCAGTACTTC
CASSQVDERPEVPQYF
>TRBV4-2|NA|NA|TRBJ1-2
TGTGCCAGCAGCCAAGAAGAGGTCTCTAACTATGGCTACACCTTC
CASSQEEVSNYGYTF
>TRBV5-1|NA|TRBD2|TRBJ2-7
TGCGCCAGCAGTCCCGGGACTAGCGGGCTTATCTCCTACGAGCAGTACTTC
CASSPGTSGLISYEQYF
>TRBV9|once|TRBD1|TRBJ2-7
TGTGCCAGCAGCGTAGCGGGACAGGGGGCCTACGAGCAGTACTTC
CASSVAGQGAYEQYF
>TRBV6-5|NA|NA|TRBJ1-2
TGTGCCAGCAGTTACTCGGTCACCTCGATGGGCTACACCTTC
CASSYSVTSMGYTF
>TRBV5-1|once|TRBD1|TRBJ1-1
TGCGCCAGCAGCTTGGGAATCTGGACAGGTCCCACTGAAGCTTTCTTT
CASSLGIWTGPTEAFF
>TRBV18|NA|TRBD2|TRBJ2-3
TGTGCCAGCTCAGAACGCGGGGGAAGCACAGATACGCAGTATTTT
CASSERGGSTDTQYF
>TRBV7-9|NA|NA|TRBJ2-1
TGTGCCAGCAGCTACTCACCCGGGACGGAGCAGTTCTTC
CASSYSPGTEQFF
>TRBV6-5|NA|TRBD1|TRBJ1-2
TGTGCCAGCAGATCGACAGGGGGCTTTCATGGCTACACCTTC
CASRSTGGFHGYTF
>TRBV11-3|NA|NA|TRBJ2-3
TGTGCCAGCAGCTTAGGTAGGGAAGGCACAGATACGCAGTATTTT
CASSLGREGTDTQYF
>TRBV7-3|NA|NA|TRBJ1-2
TGTGCCAGCAGCGCAGGGCCCGACTGGGCGGGCTACACCTTC
CASSAGPDWAGYTF
>TRBV11-2|NA|TRBD1|TRBJ2-7
TGTGCCAGCAGCTTAGATAGGGGGCGGTACGAGCAGTACTTC
CASSLDRGRYEQYF